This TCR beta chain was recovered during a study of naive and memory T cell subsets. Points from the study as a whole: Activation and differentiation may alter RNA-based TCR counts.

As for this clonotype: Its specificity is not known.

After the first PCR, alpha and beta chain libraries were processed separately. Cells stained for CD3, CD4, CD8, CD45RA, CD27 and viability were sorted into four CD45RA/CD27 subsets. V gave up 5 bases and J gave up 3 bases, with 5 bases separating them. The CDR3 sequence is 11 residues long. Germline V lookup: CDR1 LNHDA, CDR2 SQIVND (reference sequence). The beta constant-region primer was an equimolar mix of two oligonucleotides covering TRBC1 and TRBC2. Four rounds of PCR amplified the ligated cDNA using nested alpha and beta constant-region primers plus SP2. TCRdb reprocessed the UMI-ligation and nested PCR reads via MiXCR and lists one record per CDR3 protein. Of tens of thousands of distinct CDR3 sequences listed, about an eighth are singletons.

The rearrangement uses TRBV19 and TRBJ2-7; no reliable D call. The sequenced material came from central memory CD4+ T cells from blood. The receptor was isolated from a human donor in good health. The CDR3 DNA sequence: TGTGCCAGTAGTGGAGACTACGAGCAGTACTTC. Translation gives CASSGDYEQYF.